Each of the 3 T cell receptor beta chains below was sequenced from the same sample in a study of blood T cells in healthy people across ages (dated by TCRdb to about 2015). The library was prepared using 5' RACE. TCRdb lists the instrument as Illumina HiSeq 2500. A second about 7 to 12 cycle PCR used a sample-barcoded 5' primer and a J-beta primer mix. TCRdb reprocessing: public reads trimmed at Q25 with fastp, clones called with MiXCR, in-frame beta chains kept. Each entry is one CDR3 protein sequence, shown with its most common DNA and genes. Here the sample has 850,000 to 1,000,000 distinct CDR3 sequences; under 50% occur a single time. The ten top clones hold about an eighth of the sample. The sequenced sample consisted of blood. The receptor source for this set is a man aged 30 to 39 in good health.

This rearrangement joins TRBV3-1 to TRBJ1-1; D is possibly TRBD1 (6 bases). Germline V CDR1 and CDR2: LGHDT, YNNKEL (reference sequence). With 4 bases removed from V and 0 bases from J, the gap between germline ends came to 15 bases. The CDR3 has 16 residues. The CDR3 protein is CASSPADSRMNTEAFF. DNA of the CDR3: TGTGCCAGCAGCCCAGCGGACAGCCGAATGAACACTGAAGCTTTCTTT.

V usage is TRBV4-3 and J usage is TRBJ2-3, with D unclear. This CDR3 has 14 residues. The germline V gene has CDR1 LGHNA and CDR2 YSLEER. Trimming cost V 1 base and J 4 bases, with 9 bases left between them. The CDR3: CASSQGRTPDTQYF. The CDR3 coding sequence is TGCGCCAGCAGCCAAGGTCGAACGCCAGATACGCAGTATTTT.

This clonotype showed up many times. V and J are TRBV7-8 and TRBJ2-1; TRBD2 matches at 10 bases. This CDR3 spans 19 amino acids. Losses at the gene ends were 5 bases for V and 6 bases for J; bases not matched to a gene: 19. Per the germline V gene, CDR1 is SGHVS and CDR2 is FQNEAQ. As DNA, the CDR3 is TGTGCCAGCAGCCCGCGGGCTACTTTGGGACTAGCGTCTCTCAATGAGCAGTTCTTC. Its protein product is CASSPRATLGLASLNEQFF.